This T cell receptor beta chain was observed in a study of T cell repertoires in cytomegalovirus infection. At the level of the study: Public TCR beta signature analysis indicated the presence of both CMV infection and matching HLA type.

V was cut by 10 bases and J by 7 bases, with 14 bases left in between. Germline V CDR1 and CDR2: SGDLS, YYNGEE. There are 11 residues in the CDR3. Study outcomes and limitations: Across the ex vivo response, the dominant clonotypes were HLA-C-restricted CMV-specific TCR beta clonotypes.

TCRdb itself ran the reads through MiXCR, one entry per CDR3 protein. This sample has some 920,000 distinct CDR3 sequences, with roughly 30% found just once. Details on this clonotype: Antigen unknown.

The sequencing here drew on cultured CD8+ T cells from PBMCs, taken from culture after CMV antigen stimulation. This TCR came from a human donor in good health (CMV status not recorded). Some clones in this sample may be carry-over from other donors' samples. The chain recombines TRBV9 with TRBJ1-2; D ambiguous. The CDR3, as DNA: TGTGCCGGCGATGCCGGTGTTGGCTACACCTTC. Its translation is CAGDAGVGYTF.